Listed below are T cell receptor beta chains from one sample, sequenced in a study of T cells in Graves' hyperthyroidism and ophthalmopathy. TCRdb re-called the multiplex PCR reads through MiXCR, storing one row per CDR3 protein. The sample includes about 360,000 distinct CDR3 sequences, about a sixth of them seen just once. The sample taken for sequencing was blood. The source of these receptors is a woman under 30 with Graves' hyperthyroidism that later progressed to Graves' ophthalmopathy. The CDR3 runs from the conserved cysteine through the conserved F or W. The order of the fields is CDR3 protein, clone size, V gene. Where a row states a size, it is once, few, many or the class of an expanded clone; other rows omit it.

CDR3: CASSYLTGTVNTEAFF
size: many
V: TRBV6-2/TRBV6-3

CDR3: CASSYSTPMASGRVRGTDTQYF
size: many
V: TRBV6-5

CDR3: CASSADSPGNTIYF
size: many
V: TRBV2

CDR3: CASSPPIRDSQYF
size: many
V: TRBV18

CDR3: CSAPRRGNEQFF
size: many
V: TRBV20-1

CDR3: CSARIPISGSRELFF
size: NA
V: TRBV20-1

CDR3: CSAPLGDYGYTF
size: many
V: TRBV20-1

CDR3: CASSPRLAGGPDTGELFF
size: NA
V: TRBV4-1

CDR3: CASSFPLGNTDTQYF
size: many
V: TRBV7-2

CDR3: CASSLLSTSGSTDTQYF
size: many
V: TRBV11-2

CDR3: CASSPTSGKPYEQYF
size: many
V: TRBV9

CDR3: CASSGLGGSSGYTF
size: many
V: TRBV28